These 9 T cell receptor beta chains were all obtained from the same sample, sequenced in a study of graft-versus-host responses after intestinal transplantation. Their antigens are not known. This table comes from immunoSEQ multiplex PCR, and its TCRdb copy is limited to in-frame clones, with some not included. The sample lists more than 95,000 clones, more than 85% occurring once. The material sequenced was unstimulated CD8+ T cells sorted from spleen or lymph node cells, taken before intestinal transplant. The receptors stem from a human donor who received an intestinal transplant.

The chain couples TRBV7-8 to TRBJ1-5; D gene uncertain. This CDR3 is built from 14 residues. Trimming removed 2 bases at V and 6 bases at J, with 11 bases between. From germline, CDR1 is SGHVS and CDR2 FQNEAQ. The CDR3 region is CASSLLEFGQPQHF. DNA of the CDR3: TGTGCCAGCAGCTTACTTGAATTTGGTCAGCCCCAGCATTTT.

The rearrangement uses TRBV2 and TRBJ2-5; D remains unclear. The CDR3 is 13 amino acids. Deletions cut 6 bases from V and 2 bases from J, with 10 bases between. Germline V gene data show CDR1 as SNHLY and CDR2 as FYNNEI. The CDR3 coding sequence is TGTGCCAGCAGACGCGACGAGCAAGAGACCCAGTACTTC. It is translated as CASRRDEQETQYF.

V gene TRBV4-1 combines with J gene TRBJ1-5; unclear D gene. V lost 1 base to trimming and J lost 11 bases, with 12 bases between them. The germline V gene has CDR1 MGHRA and CDR2 YSYEKL. This CDR3 region has 13 residues. Here the CDR3 reads CASSQGGGPAQHF. DNA for the CDR3: TGCGCCAGCAGCCAAGGTGGCGGCCCGGCCCAGCATTTT.

The V and J genes are TRBV19 and TRBJ2-3; D tentatively fits TRBD1 or TRBD2 (5 bases each). Trimming cost V 5 bases and J 6 bases, with 12 bases left between them. The CDR3 contains 13 residues. Germline assignment: CDR1 LNHDA and CDR2 SQIVND (reference sequence). The CDR3 region has the DNA TGTGCCAGTAGTGGGGACCTGTTGGATACGCAGTATTTT. Protein sequence: CASSGDLLDTQYF. The full variable domain, with the rest looked up from reference TRBV19 and TRBJ2-3, is DGGITQSPKYLFRKEGQNVTLSCEQNLNHDAMYWYRQDPGQGLRLIYYSQIVNDFQKGDIAEGYSVSREKKESFPLTVTSAQKNPTAFYLCASSGDLLDTQYFGPGTRLTVL.

The V call is TRBV2, the J call TRBJ2-5; TRBD2 agrees at 14 bases. J was trimmed by 5 bases and V by 7 bases; bases with no gene match: 6. Germline V gene data show CDR1 as SNHLY and CDR2 as FYNNEI. CDR3 length: 15 residues. The DNA of the CDR3 is TGTGCCAGCAAGACTAGCGGGGGGGCTGGCGAGACCCAGTACTTC. Protein product: CASKTSGGAGETQYF. The entire variable domain, with the rest obtained from reference TRBV2 and TRBJ2-5, is as follows: EPEVTQTPSHQVTQMGQEVILRCVPISNHLYFYWYRQILGQKVEFLVSFYNNEISEKSEIFDDQFSVERPDGSNFTLKIRSTKLEDSAMYFCASKTSGGAGETQYFGPGTRLLVL.

This clone was counted between two and nine times. The gene calls are TRBV27 and TRBJ2-1, with D perhaps TRBD2 (7 bases). The CDR3 has 14 amino acids. The germline gives CDR1 MNHEY, CDR2 SMNVEV (reference sequence). V was shortened by 5 bases and J by 8 bases, with 16 bases between the two germline ends. The CDR3 here is CASSPLGGGYEQFF. In nucleotides, the CDR3 is TGTGCCAGCAGTCCCCTCGGCGGGGGCTATGAGCAGTTCTTC.

The chain joins TRBV4-2 to TRBJ2-1, with D unclear. V was cut by 3 bases and J by 5 bases, with 8 bases left in between. This CDR3 is built from 13 residues. Germline V lookup: CDR1 LGHNA, CDR2 YNFKEQ. CDR3 region: CASSHLLDNEQFF. As DNA, the CDR3 is TGTGCCAGCAGCCACCTTCTGGACAATGAGCAGTTCTTC.

This clone was seen a single time. V and J are TRBV15 and TRBJ1-1; the D is unclear. Germline V gene data show CDR1 as LNHNV and CDR2 as YYDKDF (reference sequence). Deletions cut 3 bases from V and 1 base from J, with 9 bases between. This CDR3 spans 14 amino acids. CDR3 DNA: TGTGCCACCAGCAGTGTTCAGAAGAACACTGAAGCTTTCTTT. Translated, it gives CATSSVQKNTEAFF. Combining the CDR3 with reference TRBV15 and TRBJ1-1 gives the whole variable domain DAMVIQNPRYQVTQFGKPVTLSCSQTLNHNVMYWYQQKSSQAPKLLFHYYDKDFNNEADTPDNFQSRRPNTSFCFLDIRSPGLGDTAMYLCATSSVQKNTEAFFGQGTRLTVV.

This chain links TRBV27 with TRBJ2-3; TRBD1 matches at 8 bases. Germline V gene data show CDR1 as MNHEY and CDR2 as SMNVEV (reference sequence). This CDR3 is 16 amino acids long. V dropped 4 bases and J dropped 2; count of bases not matched to a gene: 8. The CDR3 bases are TGTGCCAGCAGTTACGACCCGACAGGGGCCACAGATACGCAGTATTTT. As protein: CASSYDPTGATDTQYF.